The 10 T cell receptor beta chains below were found in one sample sequenced in a study of T cell responses to AZD1222 COVID-19 vaccine. Profiling relied on immunoSEQ multiplex PCR, and the TCRdb table lists in-frame clones only, not all of them. The table lists about 53,000 clones, approximately 90% of them singletons, with 2% to 3% in the top ten. The sample consisted of peripheral blood, taken 28 days after the second AZD1222 dose. Receptors were obtained from an adult who received the AZD1222 COVID-19 vaccine.

The chain has TRBV28 and TRBJ1-6; tentative D call: TRBD1 (5 bases). The CDR3 spans 14 residues. V was cut by 3 bases and J by 7 bases, with 10 bases left in between. CDR1 is MDHEN and CDR2 is SYDVKM in the germline V gene. The CDR3 loop is CASSFGQGNSPLHF. Here the CDR3 DNA reads TGTGCCAGCAGTTTCGGTCAGGGAAATTCACCCCTCCACTTT.

The rearrangement uses TRBV3-1 (or the pseudogene TRBV3-2) and TRBJ2-7, with D possibly called TRBD1 or TRBD2 (6 bases each). This CDR3 has 14 amino acids. Per the germline V gene, CDR1 is LGHDT and CDR2 is YNNKEL (reference sequence). The V gene lost 0 bases and the J gene lost 7 bases, with 13 bases spanning the gap. This chain's CDR3 is CASSQDGGLREQYF. The CDR3 nucleotides read TGTGCCAGCAGCCAAGATGGGGGGCTAAGGGAGCAGTACTTC.

This chain joins TRBV5-1 and TRBJ2-7; D unresolved. The V gene lost 0 bases and the J gene lost 3 bases, with 16 bases spanning the gap. CDR1 SGHRS and CDR2 YFSETQ come from the germline V gene. This CDR3 spans 16 amino acids. The CDR3, as DNA: TGCGCCAGCAGCTTGGCCGTAGGACGGGTAATCTACGAGCAGTACTTC. This codes for CASSLAVGRVIYEQYF. The full variable domain, in which reference TRBV5-1 and TRBJ2-7 provide the parts outside the CDR3, is KAGVTQTPRYLIKTRGQQVTLSCSPISGHRSVSWYQQTPGQGLQFLFEYFSETQRNKGNFPGRFSGRQFSNSRSEMNVSTLELGDSALYLCASSLAVGRVIYEQYFGPGTRLTVT.

This clone was recorded only once. The chain employs TRBV4-2 and TRBJ2-7; TRBD2 agrees at 9 bases. Per germline, CDR1 LGHNA and CDR2 YNFKEQ. The CDR3 has 16 residues. The J segment lost 2 bases and the V segment lost 0 bases, leaving 5 bases of the junction unmatched. The CDR3 DNA reads TGTGCCAGCAGCCAAGAAGAGGGCGGGAGGGCCTACGAGCAGTACTTC. Translation gives CASSQEEGGRAYEQYF.

This chain links TRBV19 with TRBJ2-7, with a tentative D call TRBD2 (5 bases). CDR3 size: 14 residues. In germline, CDR1 is LNHDA, CDR2 SQIVND (reference sequence). Trimming shortened V by 3 bases and J by 6 bases, and 15 bases separated the two germline ends. CDR3 in amino acids: CASSIYSGSGEQYF. The CDR3 bases are TGTGCCAGTAGTATTTATTCGGGATCTGGCGAGCAGTACTTC.

The chain employs TRBV3-1 (or the pseudogene TRBV3-2) and TRBJ2-1; no reliable D call. Germline V gives CDR1 LGHDT, CDR2 YNNKEL (reference sequence). CDR3 length: 12 residues. V lost 0 bases to trimming and J lost 7 bases, with 4 bases between them. Here the CDR3 reads CASSQDTNEQFF. The CDR3 DNA sequence: TGTGCCAGCAGCCAAGATACGAATGAGCAGTTCTTC.

The chain combines TRBV19 with TRBJ2-1, with 10 bases that match TRBD2. From germline, CDR1 is LNHDA and CDR2 SQIVND (reference sequence). The CDR3 runs 17 residues. Trimming at V came to 5 bases and at J to 3 bases, leaving 10 bases not matched to a gene. The CDR3 DNA sequence: TGTGCCAGTAGTGCCCACGGGACTAGCGCGAACTACAATGAGCAGTTCTTC. This sequence encodes CASSAHGTSANYNEQFF.

The J gene is TRBJ2-1, the V gene TRBV18; 9 nucleotides agree with TRBD2. The germline V gene has CDR1 KGHSH and CDR2 LQKENI. This CDR3 is 15 amino acids long. The V segment lost 3 bases and the J segment 5 bases; nucleotides outside the gene matches: 5. The CDR3 spells CASSPRTSDHNEQFF. CDR3 in DNA: TGTGCCAGCTCACCCCGGACTAGCGATCACAATGAGCAGTTCTTC.

This clone is a singleton in its sample. The CDR3 DNA is TGCGCCAGCAGCTTGGGAGGGGGATCCGCGAGCTCCTACGAGCAGTACTTC. Translation gives CASSLGGGSASSYEQYF. V and J are TRBV5-1 and TRBJ2-7, with a weak D call TRBD1 (6 bases). Trimming pared 0 bases from V and 0 bases from J, leaving 16 bases between. The CDR3 sequence is 17 residues long. Germline V gene lookup returns CDR1 SGHRS and CDR2 YFSETQ.

The genes are TRBV3-1 (or the pseudogene TRBV3-2) and TRBJ1-1; the D is unclear. The CDR3 has 14 amino acids. Germline V gene sequence: CDR1 LGHDT, CDR2 YNNKEL (reference sequence). Deletions cut 0 bases from V and 0 bases from J, with 5 bases between. Here the CDR3 reads CASSQDPVNTEAFF. In DNA, the CDR3 is TGTGCCAGCAGCCAAGATCCGGTGAACACTGAAGCTTTCTTT.